This T cell receptor beta chain was sequenced during a study of cytomegalovirus exposure and HLA in healthy donors. Sequencing was performed with immunoSEQ multiplex PCR; in TCRdb, only in-frame clones are kept and a portion is missing. The data contain 150,000 or so clones, roughly nine tenths of them singletons. V lost 5 bases to trimming and J lost 3 bases; unmatched junction nucleotides: 15. The V gene's germline CDR1 is LNHDA and CDR2 SQIVND (reference sequence). There are 18 residues in the CDR3. This receptor was obtained from a young woman in good health and CMV-seropositive. Sequencing used PBMCs. The rearrangement links TRBV19 to TRBJ1-3, with 8 bases aligning to TRBD1. This CDR3 reads CASSAADRGRAGGNTIYF. The CDR3 DNA follows: TGTGCCAGTAGTGCCGCTGACAGGGGTCGGGCAGGTGGAAACACCATATATTTT.